The TCR beta chain described here comes from a study of monozygotic twins with inflammatory bowel disease. The study's findings and limits: Repertoires of patients may have been made more variable by differing immunosuppressive treatments. Subtypes among T cells remained indistinguishable.

About this clonotype itself: Its matching antigen is unknown.

Whole-blood total RNA was extracted without T cell sorting. Germline-derived CDR1 and CDR2 are MNHEY and SVGEGT. The CDR3 extends over 14 amino acids. From the 5' RACE reads, TCRdb lists one entry per CDR3 protein and no DNA. The sample includes approximately 300,000 distinct CDR3 sequences. The clonotype originates from a human donor with ulcerative colitis or Crohn's disease, or a healthy co-twin of an affected twin (not recorded which). The chain uses TRBV6-2 or TRBV6-3 and TRBJ1-1; lacking DNA, the TRBD1 call made by TCRdb goes unchecked. Material: blood. The CDR3 sequence is CASSLQTGAAEAFF.